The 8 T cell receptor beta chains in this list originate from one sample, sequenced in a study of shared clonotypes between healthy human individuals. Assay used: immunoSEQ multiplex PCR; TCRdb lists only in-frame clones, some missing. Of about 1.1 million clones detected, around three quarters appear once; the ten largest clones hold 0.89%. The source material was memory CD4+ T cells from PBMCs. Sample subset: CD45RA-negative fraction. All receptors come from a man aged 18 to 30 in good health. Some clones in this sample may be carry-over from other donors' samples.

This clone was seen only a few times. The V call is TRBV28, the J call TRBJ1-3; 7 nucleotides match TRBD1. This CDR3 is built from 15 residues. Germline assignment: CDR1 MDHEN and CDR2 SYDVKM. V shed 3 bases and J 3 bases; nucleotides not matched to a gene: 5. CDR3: CASSFRGAFGNTIYF. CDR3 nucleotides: TGTGCCAGCAGTTTCAGGGGGGCTTTTGGAAACACCATATATTTT.

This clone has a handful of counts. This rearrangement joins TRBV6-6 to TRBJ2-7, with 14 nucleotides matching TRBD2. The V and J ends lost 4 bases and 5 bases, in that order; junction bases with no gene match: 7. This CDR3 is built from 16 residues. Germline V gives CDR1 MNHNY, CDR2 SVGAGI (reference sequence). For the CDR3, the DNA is TGTGCCAGCAGTTCCGGGACTAGCGGGAGAGGGGACGAGCAGTACTTC. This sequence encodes CASSSGTSGRGDEQYF.

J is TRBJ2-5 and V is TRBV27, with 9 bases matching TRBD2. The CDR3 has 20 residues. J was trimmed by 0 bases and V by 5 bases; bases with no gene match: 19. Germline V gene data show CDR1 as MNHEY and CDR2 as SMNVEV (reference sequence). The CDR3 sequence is CASSPLGLAAPYSYQETQYF. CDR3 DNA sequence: TGTGCCAGCAGTCCCTTGGGACTAGCCGCCCCTTATAGCTACCAAGAGACCCAGTACTTC.

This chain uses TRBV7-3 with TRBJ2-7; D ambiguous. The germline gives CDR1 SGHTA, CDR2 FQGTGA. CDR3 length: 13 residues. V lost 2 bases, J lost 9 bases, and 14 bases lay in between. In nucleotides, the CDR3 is TGTGCCAGCAGCTTAGATTCTAGAGCCAGGCAGTACTTC. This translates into CASSLDSRARQYF.

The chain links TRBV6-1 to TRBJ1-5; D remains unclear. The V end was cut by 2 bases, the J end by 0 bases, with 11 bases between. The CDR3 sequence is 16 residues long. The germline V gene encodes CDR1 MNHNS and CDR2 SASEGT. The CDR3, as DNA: TGTGCCAGCAGTGAACAGGCGGAATATAGCAATCAGCCCCAGCATTTT. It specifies CASSEQAEYSNQPQHF.

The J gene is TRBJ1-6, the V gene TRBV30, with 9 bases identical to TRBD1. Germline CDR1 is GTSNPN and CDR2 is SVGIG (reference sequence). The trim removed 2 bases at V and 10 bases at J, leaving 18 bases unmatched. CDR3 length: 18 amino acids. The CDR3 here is CAWSIRDRAHNVKSPLHF. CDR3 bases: TGTGCCTGGAGTATTCGGGACAGGGCCCACAACGTGAAGTCACCCCTCCACTTT.

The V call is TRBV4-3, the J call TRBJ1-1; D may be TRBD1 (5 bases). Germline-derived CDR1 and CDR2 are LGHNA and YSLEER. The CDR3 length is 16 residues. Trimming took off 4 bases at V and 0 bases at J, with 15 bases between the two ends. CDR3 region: CASSRQTGRMNTEAFF. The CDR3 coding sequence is TGCGCCAGCAGCCGACAGACGGGACGGATGAACACTGAAGCTTTCTTT.

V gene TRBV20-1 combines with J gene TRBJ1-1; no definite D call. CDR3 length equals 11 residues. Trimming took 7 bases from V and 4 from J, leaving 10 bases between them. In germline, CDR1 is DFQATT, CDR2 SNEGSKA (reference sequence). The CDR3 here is CSVTQTTEAFF. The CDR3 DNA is TGCAGTGTCACTCAGACCACTGAAGCTTTCTTT.